The 12 T cell receptor beta chains given below trace back to one sample, sequenced in a study of blood T cell repertoires in COVID-19. Profiled with immunoSEQ multiplex PCR; TCRdb holds only in-frame clones, not every one. Among approximately 270,000 clones listed, around 93% were seen once. Material: PBMCs or T cells enriched from blood (not recorded which). These receptors all come from a human donor in a cohort exposed to, infected with or recovered from COVID-19 (not recorded which). The donor label of this sample is uncertain.

In DNA form, the CDR3 reads TGCAGCGTTGATTGGGGGGGCTTGAGCACTGAAGCTTTCTTT. This translates into CSVDWGGLSTEAFF. The chain links TRBV29-1 to TRBJ1-1, with a tentative D call TRBD1 (6 bases). V was cut by 3 bases and J by 4 bases, with 15 bases left in between. Germline V gives CDR1 SQVTM, CDR2 ANQGSEA. This CDR3 contains 14 residues.

The chain has TRBV9 and TRBJ2-5; 7 bases line up with TRBD2. Germline CDR1 is SGDLS and CDR2 is YYNGEE. The CDR3 runs 17 residues. With V trimmed by 1 base and J by 2 bases, 11 bases remained unmatched. Here the CDR3 reads CASSVRAASGLQETQYF. The DNA for the CDR3 is TGTGCCAGCAGCGTACGCGCGGCTAGCGGACTGCAAGAGACCCAGTACTTC.

The chain carries TRBV19 and TRBJ2-5, with 8 positions matching TRBD1. J was trimmed by 4 bases and V by 5 bases; bases with no gene match: 9. Germline values: CDR1 LNHDA, CDR2 SQIVND (reference sequence). The CDR3 runs to 15 residues. The CDR3 nucleotides are TGTGCCAGTAGTGTCGGACAGGGAGGCGGAGAGACCCAGTACTTC. Protein: CASSVGQGGGETQYF.

V gene TRBV9 combines with J gene TRBJ2-3; 11 bases agree with TRBD2. The germline V gene encodes CDR1 SGDLS and CDR2 YYNGEE. This CDR3 has 16 amino acids. V was clipped by 3 bases and J by 4 bases; unmatched bases: 7. In DNA form, the CDR3 reads TGTGCCAGCAGCGCTAGCCTAGCGGGGGGAGCAGATACGCAGTATTTT. Protein: CASSASLAGGADTQYF.

This sequence joins TRBV5-1 and TRBJ2-1; TRBD1 matches 9 bases. This CDR3 has 14 residues. J gave up 4 bases and V 4 bases, and 3 bases lay outside the gene matches. Germline values: CDR1 SGHRS, CDR2 YFSETQ. The CDR3 coding sequence is TGCGCCAGCAGCCCCGGGACAGGGTACAATGAGCAGTTCTTC. Encoded protein: CASSPGTGYNEQFF.

The chain carries TRBV18 and TRBJ1-1, with D maybe TRBD1 (5 bases). Trimming removed 6 bases from V and 7 bases from J, with 12 bases in between. This CDR3 is built from 12 residues. Germline V lookup: CDR1 KGHSH, CDR2 LQKENI. The CDR3 spells CASSTDPIEAFF. CDR3 DNA sequence: TGTGCCAGCTCGACAGACCCGATTGAAGCTTTCTTT.

The gene calls are TRBV6-1 and TRBJ1-4; D perhaps matches TRBD1 (5 bases). Trimming pared 1 base from V and 5 bases from J, leaving 11 bases between. CDR3 length: 15 amino acids. Germline values: CDR1 MNHNS, CDR2 SASEGT. The CDR3: CASSEDATGNEKLFF. In DNA form, the CDR3 reads TGTGCCAGCAGTGAAGATGCAACAGGCAATGAAAAACTGTTTTTT.

The J gene is TRBJ1-1, the V gene TRBV18, with 7 bases aligning to TRBD1. Trimming removed 3 bases from V and 4 bases from J; junction bases left unmatched: 11. CDR1 is KGHSH and CDR2 is LQKENI in the germline V gene. There are 16 residues in the CDR3. The CDR3 is CASSPRDSHGGTEAFF. In DNA, the CDR3 is TGTGCCAGCTCACCGCGGGACAGCCATGGGGGCACTGAAGCTTTCTTT.

The CDR3 loop is CASSIGTGYEQYF. The CDR3 nucleotides are TGTGCCAGTAGTATCGGGACAGGTTACGAGCAGTACTTC. V and J are TRBV19 and TRBJ2-7, with 8 bases fitting TRBD1. The germline V gene encodes CDR1 LNHDA and CDR2 SQIVND (reference sequence). This CDR3 is 13 amino acids long. The ends lost 3 bases at V and 4 bases at J; junction bases unmatched: 2.

The rearrangement uses TRBV14 and TRBJ2-5, with TRBD1 matching over 8 bases. Germline-derived CDR1 and CDR2 are SGHDN and FVKESK. This CDR3 has 16 residues. J gave up 5 bases and V 4 bases, and 12 bases lay outside the gene matches. The CDR3 DNA is TGTGCCAGCAGCCCCGGGACAGGATTAGTCCAGGAGACCCAGTACTTC. Encoded protein: CASSPGTGLVQETQYF.

This clone was picked up one time. This rearrangement joins TRBV19 to TRBJ1-1, with TRBD1 identical over 7 bases. V was clipped by 7 bases and J by 1 base; unmatched bases: 3. The CDR3 runs 13 residues. Per the germline V gene, CDR1 is LNHDA and CDR2 is SQIVND (reference sequence). The CDR3 DNA follows: TGTGCCAGTAAGACAGGGAGGAACACTGAAGCTTTCTTT. Amino acids: CASKTGRNTEAFF.

DNA for the CDR3: TGCGCCAGCAGCTTTGACACCGACACTGAAGCTTTCTTT. As protein: CASSFDTDTEAFF. V is TRBV5-1 and J is TRBJ1-1; D is ambiguous. Trimming stripped 2 bases from V and 3 bases from J, with 8 bases between. The CDR3 runs to 13 residues. The germline V gene has CDR1 SGHRS and CDR2 YFSETQ.